This TCR beta chain was sequenced in a study of T-cell reconstitution after alpha-beta-depleted transplantation in children. This clonotype was counted at least ten times. Its antigen is unknown. Looked up from germline, CDR1 is SEHNR and CDR2 is FQNEAQ (reference sequence). Trimming took 5 bases from V and 0 from J, leaving 15 bases between them. The CDR3 has 16 amino acids. During its preparation, the TCRbeta library received unique molecular identifiers. TCRdb fed the PCR reads into MiXCR, producing one record per CDR3 protein. The table shows around 52,000 distinct CDR3 sequences, with 5% to 6.5% occurring only once. General observations from the study: It was reported that alpha-beta T cells came from several hundred expanded graft clones (about two months after transplant).

The clonotype comes from a female patient aged 2-10 years who had a stem cell transplant for aplastic anemia, so the T cells may come from the graft donor. The rearrangement joins TRBV7-9 to TRBJ2-3; D possibly corresponds to TRBD2 (6 bases). The sample here was PBMCs, mostly from graft donor cells, taken 60 days after TCRalphabeta/CD19-depleted stem cell transplant. DNA for the CDR3: TGTGCCAGCAGCGTAGGAGGACTATCTAGCACAGATACGCAGTATTTT. This codes for CASSVGGLSSTDTQYF.